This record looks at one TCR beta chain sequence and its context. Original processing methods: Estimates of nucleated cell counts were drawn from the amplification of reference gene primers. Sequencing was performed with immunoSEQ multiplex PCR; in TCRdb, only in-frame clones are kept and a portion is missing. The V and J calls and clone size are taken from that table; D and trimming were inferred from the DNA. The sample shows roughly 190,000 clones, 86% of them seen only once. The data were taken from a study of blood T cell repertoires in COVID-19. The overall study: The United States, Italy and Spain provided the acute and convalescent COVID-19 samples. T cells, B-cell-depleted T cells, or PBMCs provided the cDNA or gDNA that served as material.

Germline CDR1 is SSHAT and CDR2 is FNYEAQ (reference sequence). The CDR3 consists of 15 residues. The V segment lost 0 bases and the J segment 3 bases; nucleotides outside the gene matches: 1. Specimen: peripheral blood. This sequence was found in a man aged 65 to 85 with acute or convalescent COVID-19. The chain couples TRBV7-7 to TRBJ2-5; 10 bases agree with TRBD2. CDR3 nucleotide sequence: TGTGCCAGCAGCTTAGCGCTAGCGGGGGAAGAGACCCAGTACTTC. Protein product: CASSLALAGEETQYF.